This TCR beta chain is drawn from a study of blood T cell repertoires in COVID-19. As for the study in general: COVID-19 samples from acute and convalescent phases originated in the United States, Italy and Spain. The cDNA or gDNA used as material had been derived from T cells, B-cell-depleted T cells, or PBMCs.

Germline CDR1 reads SGDLS; CDR2 reads YYNGEE. Trimming took 0 bases from V and 8 from J, leaving 9 bases between them. This CDR3 has 13 residues. Source study methods: Amplification of reference gene primers provided the estimated nucleated cell counts. Method: immunoSEQ multiplex PCR; TCRdb's copy keeps in-frame clones and lacks some. V, J and clone size derive from that table, while D and trimming were established from the DNA sequence. The sample contains about 260,000 clones, about four fifths of which appear only once. The chain employs TRBV9 and TRBJ2-1; the D gene is possibly TRBD2 (5 bases). The clonotype was recovered from a woman aged 45-59 years who had recovered from COVID-19. The sample taken for sequencing was peripheral blood. CDR3 in amino acids: CASSVVPSYEQFF. CDR3 coding DNA: TGTGCCAGCAGCGTAGTCCCTAGCTATGAGCAGTTCTTC.